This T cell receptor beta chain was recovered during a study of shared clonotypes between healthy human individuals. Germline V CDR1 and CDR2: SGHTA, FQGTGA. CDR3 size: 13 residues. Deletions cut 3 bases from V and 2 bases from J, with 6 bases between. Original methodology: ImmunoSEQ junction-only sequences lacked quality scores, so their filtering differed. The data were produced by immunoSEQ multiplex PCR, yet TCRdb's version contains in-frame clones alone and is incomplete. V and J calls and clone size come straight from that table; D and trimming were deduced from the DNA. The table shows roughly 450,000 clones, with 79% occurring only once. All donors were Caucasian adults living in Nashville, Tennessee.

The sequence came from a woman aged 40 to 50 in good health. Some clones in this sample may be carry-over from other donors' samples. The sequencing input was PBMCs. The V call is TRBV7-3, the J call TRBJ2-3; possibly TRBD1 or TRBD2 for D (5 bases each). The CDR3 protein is CASSFGTTDTQYF. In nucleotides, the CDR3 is TGTGCCAGCAGCTTCGGGACCACAGATACGCAGTATTTT.